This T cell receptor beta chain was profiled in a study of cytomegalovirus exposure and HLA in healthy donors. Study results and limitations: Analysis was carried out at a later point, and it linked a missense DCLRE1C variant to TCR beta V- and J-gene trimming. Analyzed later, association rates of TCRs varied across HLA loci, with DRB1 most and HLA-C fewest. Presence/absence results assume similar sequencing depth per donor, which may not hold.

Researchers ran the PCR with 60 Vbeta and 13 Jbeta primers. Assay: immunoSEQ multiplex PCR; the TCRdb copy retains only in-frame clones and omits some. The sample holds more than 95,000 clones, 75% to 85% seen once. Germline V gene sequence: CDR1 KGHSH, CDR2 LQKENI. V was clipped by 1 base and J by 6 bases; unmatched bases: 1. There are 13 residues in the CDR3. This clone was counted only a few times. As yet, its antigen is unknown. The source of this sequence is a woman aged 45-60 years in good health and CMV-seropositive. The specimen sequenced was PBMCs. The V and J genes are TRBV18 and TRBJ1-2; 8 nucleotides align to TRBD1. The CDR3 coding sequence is TGTGCCAGCTCACCACGACAGGGGAATGGCTACACCTTC. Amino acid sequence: CASSPRQGNGYTF.